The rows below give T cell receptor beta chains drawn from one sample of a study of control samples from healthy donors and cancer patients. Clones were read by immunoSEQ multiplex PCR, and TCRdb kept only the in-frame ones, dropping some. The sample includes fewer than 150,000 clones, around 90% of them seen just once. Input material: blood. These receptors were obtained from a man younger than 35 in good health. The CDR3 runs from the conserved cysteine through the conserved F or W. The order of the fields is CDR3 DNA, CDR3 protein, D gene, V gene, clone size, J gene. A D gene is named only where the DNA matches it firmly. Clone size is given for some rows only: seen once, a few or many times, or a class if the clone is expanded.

TGTGCCAGCAGTTTAGCCGGACAGGGCTCCTACGAGCAGTACTTC,CASSLAGQGSYEQYF,TRBD1,TRBV28,.,TRBJ2-7
TGTGCCAGCAGTCCACAGTTGAACACTGAAGCTTTCTTT,CASSPQLNTEAFF,.,TRBV28,.,TRBJ1-1
TGTGCCAGCAGCTCCTACCGGCAAAACTCCACAGATACGCAGTATTTT,CASSSYRQNSTDTQYF,.,TRBV7-9,.,TRBJ2-3
TGCGCCAGCAGCCTGGGCGTTAGCGCGAGCTCCTACAATGAGCAGTTCTTC,CASSLGVSASSYNEQFF,.,TRBV5-1,.,TRBJ2-1
TGCGCCAGCAGCTTGGTCCCCGGGCCGGAACACGAGCAGTACTTC,CASSLVPGPEHEQYF,.,TRBV5-1,.,TRBJ2-7
TGTGCCAGCAGCCAAGCACATGGTCGGTTCTTCTGTGGCTACACCTTC,CASSQAHGRFFCGYTF,.,TRBV3-1/TRBV3-2,.,TRBJ1-2
TGTGCCAGCAGCTATAGGGCCGGTAACAATGAAAAACTGTTTTTT,CASSYRAGNNEKLFF,.,TRBV7-6,.,TRBJ1-4
TGTGCCAGTAGTCGAGCAGATACGCAGTATTTT,CASSRADTQYF,.,TRBV19,.,TRBJ2-3
TGTGCCAGCCAGGACACCAAAGAGACCCAGTACTTC,CASQDTKETQYF,.,TRBV19,.,TRBJ2-5
TGTGCCAGCAGTCCAGCGGGATATGGCTACACCTTC,CASSPAGYGYTF,.,TRBV12-3/TRBV12-4,.,TRBJ1-2
TGTGCCAGCAGTGAATGGCTAGCCATAGAGACCCAGTACTTC,CASSEWLAIETQYF,.,TRBV2,few,TRBJ2-5
TGTGCCAGCAGCCTGAGGGGACGGGGTAACTATGGCTACACCTTC,CASSLRGRGNYGYTF,.,TRBV3-1/TRBV3-2,.,TRBJ1-2
TGTGCCAGCAGTGCCCCCGGGACCCTGGGGAACACCATATATTTT,CASSAPGTLGNTIYF,.,TRBV25-1,.,TRBJ1-3
TGTGCCGGAGGCATGAACACTGAAGCTTTCTTT,CAGGMNTEAFF,.,TRBV30,once,TRBJ1-1
TGTGCCAGCAGACTCGGGATTCACGATGAGCAGTTCTTC,CASRLGIHDEQFF,.,TRBV25-1,.,TRBJ2-1
TGTGCCAGCTCACCAGCCGACAGGGCGGGTGAAAAACTGTTTTTT,CASSPADRAGEKLFF,TRBD1,TRBV18,.,TRBJ1-4
TGTGCCAGTAAGCGGGGGGATTGGGGTGAAGCTTTCTTT,CASKRGDWGEAFF,.,TRBV19,.,TRBJ1-1
TGCGCCAGCAGCTTTGGCGGCATATATATGAACACTGAAGCTTTCTTT,CASSFGGIYMNTEAFF,.,TRBV5-1,once,TRBJ1-1
TGTGCCAGCAGTTGGACAGGGGAAGGAAAACTGTTTTTT,CASSWTGEGKLFF,TRBD1,TRBV6-2/TRBV6-3,.,TRBJ1-4
TGTGCCAGCGGTCCCGGGGGGGGGCACACTGAAGCTTTCTTT,CASGPGGGHTEAFF,.,TRBV2,.,TRBJ1-1